A selection of T cell receptor beta chains follows, all from one sample in a study of cytomegalovirus exposure and HLA in healthy donors. The table came from immunoSEQ multiplex PCR; TCRdb's copy has only in-frame clones and leaves some out. Here the sample spans approximately 190,000 clones, around four fifths being singletons. Sequences were obtained from PBMCs. Receptors originate from a middle-aged man in good health and CMV-seropositive. The CDR3 runs from the conserved cysteine through the conserved F or W. D genes are given only for firm matches. Size values are once, few and many counts, or a class for expanded clones, and some rows have none.

D gene,J gene,clone size,V gene,CDR3 protein,CDR3 DNA
-,TRBJ2-5,-,TRBV5-1,CASSYTRGETQYF,TGCGCCAGCAGCTATACTAGAGGGGAGACCCAGTACTTC
TRBD2,TRBJ2-1,-,TRBV5-1,CAGSGGGRVGNEQFF,TGCGCCGGCAGCGGGGGCGGGCGGGTCGGCAATGAGCAGTTCTTC
TRBD1,TRBJ1-3,once,TRBV9,CASSVDRGTGNTIYF,TGTGCCAGCAGCGTTGACAGGGGTACTGGAAACACCATATATTTT
-,TRBJ1-4,-,TRBV6-1,CASSEGTSGEKLFF,TGTGCCAGCAGTGAAGGGACTTCGGGTGAAAAACTGTTTTTT
TRBD2,TRBJ2-3,-,TRBV7-8,CASSFDLTSGRATDTQYF,TGTGCCAGCAGCTTTGATTTAACTAGCGGGAGGGCCACAGATACGCAGTATTTT
TRBD1,TRBJ1-1,-,TRBV27,CASSPGTGGRAEAFF,TGTGCCAGCAGTCCGGGGACAGGGGGTAGGGCTGAAGCTTTCTTT
TRBD1,TRBJ1-2,-,TRBV27,CASSFFRDRDGYTF,TGTGCCAGCAGTTTTTTTAGGGACAGGGACGGCTACACCTTC
-,TRBJ2-2,-,TRBV7-2,CASSRQRTGELFF,TGTGCCAGCAGCCGCCAGCGAACCGGGGAGCTGTTTTTT
-,TRBJ2-1,-,TRBV7-2,CASSLGGVGGPGNEQFF,TGTGCCAGCAGCTTAGGGGGGGTGGGAGGCCCCGGCAATGAGCAGTTCTTC
-,TRBJ1-5,-,TRBV7-9,CASSPGGNQPQHF,TGTGCCAGCAGCCCAGGTGGGAATCAGCCCCAGCATTTT
-,TRBJ1-1,-,TRBV28,CATWSSQAFF,TGTGCCACCTGGTCTAGCCAAGCTTTCTTT
-,TRBJ2-5,-,TRBV7-6,CASSLGEVGQQETQYF,TGTGCCAGCAGCTTAGGGGAGGTCGGCCAGCAAGAGACCCAGTACTTC
TRBD2,TRBJ2-5,-,TRBV7-9,CSSSFWREPQETQYF,TGTTCCAGCAGCTTCTGGCGGGAGCCCCAAGAGACCCAGTACTTC
-,TRBJ1-2,-,TRBV5-6,CASSLAGQRGYTF,TGTGCCAGCAGCTTGGCCGGACAGCGGGGCTACACCTTC
-,TRBJ1-1,-,TRBV28,CASSSTGGRDGTEAFF,TGTGCCAGCAGTTCCACCGGGGGACGGGACGGCACTGAAGCTTTCTTT
-,TRBJ2-5,-,TRBV5-6,CASSLDSIQETQYF,TGTGCCAGCAGCTTGGACAGTATCCAAGAGACCCAGTACTTC
TRBD1,TRBJ1-1,-,TRBV5-6,CASSRDRATEAFF,TGTGCCAGCAGCCGGGACAGGGCGACTGAAGCTTTCTTT
TRBD2,TRBJ2-1,-,TRBV29-1,CSVEGGTTYNEQFF,TGCAGCGTTGAGGGGGGGACCACCTACAATGAGCAGTTCTTC
-,TRBJ2-7,-,TRBV7-6,CASSLAVGGEYEQYF,TGTGCCAGCAGCTTAGCGGTAGGGGGGGAATACGAGCAGTACTTC
TRBD2,TRBJ2-1,-,TRBV7-9,CASSPPGLAYNEQFF,TGTGCCAGCAGTCCTCCGGGACTAGCGTACAATGAGCAGTTCTTC
-,TRBJ2-7,-,TRBV6-5,CASSSGLAAYEQYF,TGTGCCAGCAGTTCGGGACTCGCTGCCTACGAGCAGTACTTC
-,TRBJ2-1,-,TRBV7-2,CASRQEGPRNEQFF,TGTGCCAGCAGACAGGAGGGCCCCCGGAATGAGCAGTTCTTC